Listed here are 5 T cell receptor beta chains from one sample, sequenced in a study of blood T cell repertoires in COVID-19. Clones were read by immunoSEQ multiplex PCR, and TCRdb kept only the in-frame ones, dropping some. The data contain about 190,000 clones, more than 70% of them seen just once; the ten biggest clones take up 4.5% to 7%. The specimen was PBMCs or T cells enriched from blood (not recorded which). These receptors originate from a man in his forties or fifties with acute COVID-19.

The table lists this clone with a few counts. The genes are TRBV4-1 and TRBJ2-7, with TRBD2 identical over 8 bases. The CDR3 length is 16 residues. V was clipped by 2 bases and J by 0 bases; unmatched bases: 6. CDR1 and CDR2 from the germline V gene are MGHRA and YSYEKL. CDR3 region: CASSQSSGLSSYEQYF. The CDR3 nucleotides are TGCGCCAGCAGCCAATCTAGCGGGCTCAGCTCCTACGAGCAGTACTTC.

In this sample, this clone turned up a few times. The rearrangement joins TRBV11-2 to TRBJ2-7, with 9 bases identical to TRBD1. This CDR3 is 15 amino acids long. Germline V CDR1 and CDR2: SGHAT, FQNNGV. After removal of 5 bases from V and 6 bases from J, the junction contained 11 bases not matched to a gene. The CDR3 reads CASSRDRALQGEQYF. The CDR3 nucleotides are TGTGCCAGCAGCAGGGACAGGGCCCTACAGGGCGAGCAGTACTTC. The complete variable domain, with remaining parts taken from reference TRBV11-2 and TRBJ2-7, reads EAGVAQSPRYKIIEKRQSVAFWCNPISGHATLYWYQQILGQGPKLLIQFQNNGVVDDSQLPKDRFSAERLKGVDSTLKIQPAKLEDSAVYLCASSRDRALQGEQYFGPGTRLTVT.

This chain joins TRBV18 and TRBJ2-2, with 11 bases matching TRBD2. Looked up from germline, CDR1 is KGHSH and CDR2 is LQKENI. There are 15 residues in the CDR3. The V and J ends lost 4 bases and 6 bases, in that order; junction bases with no gene match: 4. CDR3 nucleotides: TGTGCCAGCTCACTACTAGCGGGAGTTCCCGGGGAGCTGTTTTTT. Its protein product is CASSLLAGVPGELFF.

The chain has TRBV29-1 and TRBJ1-2; TRBD1 is a possible D gene (5 bases). The CDR3 totals 14 residues. Germline V gene lookup returns CDR1 SQVTM and CDR2 ANQGSEA. V was trimmed by 0 bases and J by 4 bases, leaving 12 bases between them. CDR3 sequence reads: CSVEDSGLPYGYTF. DNA for the CDR3: TGCAGCGTTGAAGACTCAGGGCTCCCCTATGGCTACACCTTC.

About this clone itself: The junction differs from germline at one of its ends, possibly a read error. The CDR3 loop is CASTLGLAGHGDTQYF. CDR3 bases: TGTGCCAGCACCTTAGGGTTAGCGGGACATGGGGATACGCAGTATTTT. The rearrangement links TRBV7-2 to TRBJ2-3, with TRBD2 identical over 8 bases. Germline CDR1 and CDR2: SGHTA and FQGNSA. The CDR3 contains 16 residues. The full variable domain, completed using reference TRBV7-2 and TRBJ2-3, is GAGVSQSPSNKVTEKGKDVELRCDPISGHTALYWYRQSLGQGLEFLIYFQGNSAPDKSGLPSDRFSAERTGGSVSTLTIQRTQQEDSAVYLCASTLGLAGHGDTQYFGPGTRLTVL.